This T cell receptor beta chain is from a study of somatic mutations in cytotoxic T cells in rheumatoid arthritis. Study overall: At nearly 100% purity, some V beta antibody-stained T-cell populations were flow-sorted, and these included V beta1+ cells that were sequenced for TCRB.

V was pared by 5 bases and J by 6 bases, with 3 bases of the junction left unmatched. This CDR3 region has 14 residues. Germline-derived CDR1 and CDR2 are MNHEY and SMNVEV (reference sequence). As to this clone: Its antigen is still unknown.

General study results and limits: Significant differences in CD8+ T-cell clonality were not found between rheumatoid arthritis patients and healthy controls (age-matched). Antigenic targets recognized by the expanded CD8+ clones remained undetermined. No age-related increase in CD8+ clonality was seen in healthy controls, but one was seen in rheumatoid arthritis patients.

Clones were read by immunoSEQ multiplex PCR, and TCRdb kept only the in-frame ones, dropping some. The table includes about 14,000 clones, 82% detected once. This receptor was taken from an adult with rheumatoid arthritis. The rearrangement links TRBV27 to TRBJ1-4; TRBD1 agrees at 10 bases. Sequencing was carried out using CD8+ T cells sorted from blood. The CDR3 DNA reads as TGTGCCAGCAGTCCGGGACAGGGGTATGAAAAACTGTTTTTT. Its translation is CASSPGQGYEKLFF.